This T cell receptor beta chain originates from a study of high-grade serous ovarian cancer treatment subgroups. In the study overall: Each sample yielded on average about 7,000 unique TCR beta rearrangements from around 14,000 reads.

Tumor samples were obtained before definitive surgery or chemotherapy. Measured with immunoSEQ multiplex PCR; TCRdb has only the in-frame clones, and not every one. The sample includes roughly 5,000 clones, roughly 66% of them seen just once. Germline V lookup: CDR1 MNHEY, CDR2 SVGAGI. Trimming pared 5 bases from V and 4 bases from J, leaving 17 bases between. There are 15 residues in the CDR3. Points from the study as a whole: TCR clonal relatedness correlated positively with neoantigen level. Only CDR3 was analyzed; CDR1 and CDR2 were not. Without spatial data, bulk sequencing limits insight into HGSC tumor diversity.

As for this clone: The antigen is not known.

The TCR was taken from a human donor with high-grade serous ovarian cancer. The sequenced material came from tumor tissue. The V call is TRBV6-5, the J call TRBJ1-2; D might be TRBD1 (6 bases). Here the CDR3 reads CASSASGGLSYGYTF. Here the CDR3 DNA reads TGTGCCAGCAGTGCCAGCGGGGGCCTCTCCTATGGCTACACCTTC.